Listed below are T cell receptor beta chains from one sample, sequenced in a study of beta chain features in type 1 diabetes. Method: immunoSEQ multiplex PCR; TCRdb's copy keeps in-frame clones and lacks some. The table lists 360,000 or so clones, around 19% of them singletons. The sample consisted of naive CD4+ T cells from blood. All receptors derive from a woman aged 18-29 years in good health. CDR3s include the opening cysteine and the closing phenylalanine or tryptophan. A D gene is named only where the DNA matches it firmly. Clone size is stated in some rows and not others, as once, few, many or a class when expanded.

TRBJ2-5 few 14 TRBD2 TRBV7-2 CASSLGGGQETQYF TGTGCCAGCAGCTTAGGGGGGGGACAAGAGACCCAGTACTTC
TRBJ1-1 few 13 . TRBV29-1 CSVVPAGGTEAFF TGCAGCGTTGTACCCGCCGGGGGGACTGAAGCTTTCTTT
TRBJ2-2 few 16 . TRBV4-3 CASSKRGQGSTGELFF TGCGCCAGCAGCAAAAGGGGTCAGGGAAGCACCGGGGAGCTGTTTTTT
TRBJ2-1 . 14 . TRBV10-3 CAISERQTNNEQFF TGTGCCATCAGTGAGAGGCAGACTAACAATGAGCAGTTCTTC
TRBJ2-3 . 13 TRBD2 TRBV11-3 CASVQGLADTQYF TGTGCCTCCGTCCAAGGACTAGCGGATACGCAGTATTTT
TRBJ2-3 few 16 . TRBV5-1 CASSPNSASSTDTQYF TGCGCCAGCAGCCCCAACAGTGCTTCTAGCACAGATACGCAGTATTTT
TRBJ2-2 few 17 TRBD1 TRBV28 CASSLGPGGDMAGELFF TGTGCCAGCAGTTTGGGTCCAGGGGGCGATATGGCCGGGGAGCTGTTTTTT
TRBJ2-7 few 15 . TRBV4-2 CASSQDLGGWVEQYF TGTGCCAGCAGCCAAGATCTAGGGGGTTGGGTCGAGCAGTACTTC
TRBJ1-4 . 15 TRBD1 TRBV4-2 CASSLRQGINEKLFF TGTGCCAGCAGCCTCCGACAGGGGATTAATGAAAAACTGTTTTTT
TRBJ2-3 . 16 TRBD2 TRBV18 CASSPGLAGGADTQYF TGTGCCAGCTCACCGGGACTAGCGGGAGGAGCAGATACGCAGTATTTT
TRBJ2-4 . 15 . TRBV7-9 CASSTTGTRKNIQYF TGTGCCAGCAGTACCACCGGGACAAGAAAAAACATTCAGTACTTC
TRBJ2-5 . 16 TRBD1 TRBV5-4 CASSSARDRARETQYF TGTGCCAGCAGCAGTGCCCGGGACAGGGCCCGGGAGACCCAGTACTTC
TRBJ2-7 few 15 TRBD2 TRBV23-1 CASSQAELAGYEQYF TGCGCCAGCAGCCAAGCAGAACTAGCGGGCTACGAGCAGTACTTC
TRBJ1-4 . 14 TRBD1 TRBV7-2 CASSRGQGNEKLFF TGTGCCAGCAGCCGGGGACAGGGCAACGAAAAACTGTTTTTT
TRBJ2-3 . 13 . TRBV25-1 CASRSTGSDTQYF TGTGCCAGCAGGAGCACAGGGTCGGATACGCAGTATTTT
TRBJ2-3 few 14 . TRBV19 CASRPAGYTDTQYF TGTGCCAGTAGGCCCGCAGGGTACACAGATACGCAGTATTTT
TRBJ1-5 . 14 . TRBV18 CASSPGGGNQPQHF TGTGCCAGCTCACCAGGGGGGGGTAATCAGCCCCAGCATTTT